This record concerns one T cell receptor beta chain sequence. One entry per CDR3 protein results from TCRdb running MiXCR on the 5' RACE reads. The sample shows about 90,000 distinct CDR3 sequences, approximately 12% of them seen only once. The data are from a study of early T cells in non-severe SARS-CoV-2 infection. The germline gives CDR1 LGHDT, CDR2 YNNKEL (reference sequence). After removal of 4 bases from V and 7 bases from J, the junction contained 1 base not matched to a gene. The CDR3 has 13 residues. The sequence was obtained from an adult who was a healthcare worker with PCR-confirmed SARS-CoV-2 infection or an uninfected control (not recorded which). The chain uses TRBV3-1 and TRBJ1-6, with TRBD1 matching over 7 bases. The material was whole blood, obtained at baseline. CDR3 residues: CASSPGQNSPLHF. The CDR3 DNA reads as TGTGCCAGCAGCCCGGGACAGAATTCACCCCTCCACTTT.